The 14 T cell receptor beta chains given below trace back to one sample, sequenced in a study of Ad26.COV2.S vaccination and SARS-CoV-2 variants. As for treatment: some 19 received Ad26.COV2.S at low or high dose, single or two shots; about 5 received placebo; per-sample allocation not given. Vaccine and placebo recipients were sampled on day 63 after the first injection. The table came from immunoSEQ multiplex PCR; TCRdb's copy has only in-frame clones and leaves some out. The data hold some 480,000 clones, with roughly 89% observed a single time. The sequencing used peripheral blood, collected in a trial of Ad26.COV2.S vaccine versus placebo. The receptors come from a person aged 18-60 years who received the Ad26.COV2.S COVID-19 vaccine or a placebo.

The chain uses TRBV5-1 and TRBJ2-2; D is unclear. This CDR3 is 14 amino acids long. CDR1 and CDR2 (germline): SGHRS, YFSETQ. The V end lost 4 bases, the J end lost 0 bases, and 7 bases lay between the germline ends. DNA of the CDR3: TGCGCCAGCAGCCTACTGACGAACACCGGGGAGCTGTTTTTT. It specifies CASSLLTNTGELFF.

This chain uses TRBV9 with TRBJ2-3; maybe TRBD2 (5 bases). Germline-derived CDR1 and CDR2 are SGDLS and YYNGEE. V was trimmed by 2 bases and J by 2 bases, leaving 15 bases between them. The CDR3 is 16 amino acids. CDR3 sequence reads: CASSVSSRPVTDTQYF. The CDR3 DNA reads as TGTGCCAGCAGCGTGTCTAGCCGCCCTGTCACAGATACGCAGTATTTT.

The chain joins TRBV5-1 to TRBJ1-3; D perhaps matches TRBD1 (6 bases). The CDR3 totals 16 residues. CDR1 is SGHRS and CDR2 is YFSETQ in the germline V gene. V was pared by 3 bases and J by 0 bases, with 13 bases between. The CDR3 loop is CASSSRQDYSGNTIYF. In nucleotides, the CDR3 is TGCGCCAGCAGCTCAAGACAGGATTACTCTGGAAACACCATATATTTT.

This chain joins TRBV9 and TRBJ2-5; possible D gene TRBD1, 8 bases. The CDR3 length is 16 residues. Trimming stripped 4 bases from V and 5 bases from J, with 21 bases between. The germline V gene encodes CDR1 SGDLS and CDR2 YYNGEE. CDR3 in amino acids: CASSSRTGQGGETQYF. In nucleotides, the CDR3 is TGTGCCAGCAGCTCCCGGACCGGACAGGGAGGGGAGACCCAGTACTTC.

This clone was counted between two and nine times. The chain couples TRBV20-1 to TRBJ1-2, with D possibly TRBD1 on 5 matching bases. Germline CDR1 DFQATT, CDR2 SNEGSKA (reference sequence). The germline V and J ends were trimmed by 3 bases and 10 bases, with 21 bases remaining between them. The CDR3 spans 14 residues. The CDR3, as DNA: TGCAGTGCTAGTCGCGGGCTTATGGGGCAGTTCTACACCTTC. The encoded protein is CSASRGLMGQFYTF.

The chain has TRBV7-2 and TRBJ2-2, with D uncertain. V was cut by 5 bases and J by 4 bases, with 14 bases left in between. This CDR3 has 15 residues. CDR1 SGHTA and CDR2 FQGNSA come from the germline V gene. The CDR3 spells CASSPYRISTGELFF. CDR3 bases: TGTGCCAGCAGCCCCTACCGAATCAGCACCGGGGAGCTGTTTTTT.

The chain combines TRBV10-3 with TRBJ1-1, with 11 bases identical to TRBD1. Looked up from germline, CDR1 is ENHRY and CDR2 is SYGVKD. The junction had 3 bases not matched to a gene; V was cut back by 6 bases and J by 0 bases. The CDR3 sequence is 15 residues long. The CDR3 spells CAIRTGQGVNTEAFF. In nucleotides, the CDR3 is TGTGCCATCAGGACGGGACAGGGGGTGAACACTGAAGCTTTCTTT.

The V and J genes are TRBV7-2 and TRBJ2-1, with 12 bases identical to TRBD2. J was trimmed by 1 base and V by 5 bases; bases with no gene match: 9. The CDR3 length is 18 residues. The germline gives CDR1 SGHTA, CDR2 FQGNSA. In DNA, the CDR3 is TGTGCCAGCAGCCAGCTAGCGGGAGGGCCCGGGTCCTACAATGAGCAGTTCTTC. Translation gives CASSQLAGGPGSYNEQFF.

This sequence joins TRBV25-1 and TRBJ2-7; D assignment may be TRBD1 or TRBD2 (5 bases each). V was clipped by 1 base and J by 0 bases, with 13 bases between them. The germline V gene encodes CDR1 MGHDK and CDR2 SYGVNS. The CDR3 consists of 16 residues. CDR3 in amino acids: CASSELGGGSSYEQYF. The CDR3 nucleotides read TGTGCCAGCAGTGAATTGGGTGGGGGTAGCTCCTACGAGCAGTACTTC.

This chain links TRBV2 with TRBJ2-7; 9 nucleotides align to TRBD1. This CDR3 has 13 amino acids. Germline V gives CDR1 SNHLY, CDR2 FYNNEI. J gave up 1 base and V 8 bases, and 3 bases lay outside the gene matches. This CDR3 is CASQTGGSYEQYF. The CDR3 DNA reads as TGTGCCAGCCAGACAGGGGGGTCCTACGAGCAGTACTTC.

The chain recombines TRBV27 with TRBJ2-3, with 7 bases that match TRBD2. V dropped 4 bases and J dropped 5; count of bases not matched to a gene: 9. Germline V gene lookup returns CDR1 MNHEY and CDR2 SMNVEV (reference sequence). This CDR3 region has 15 residues. CDR3: CASSYIAGGGDTQYF. The CDR3 DNA reads TGTGCCAGCAGTTATATAGCGGGCGGGGGAGATACGCAGTATTTT.

The chain combines TRBV6-2 or TRBV6-3 with TRBJ2-5; D gene uncertain. CDR3 length: 15 residues. CDR1 and CDR2 from the germline V gene are MNHEY and SVGEGT. Trimming stripped 5 bases from V and 1 base from J, with 14 bases between. The CDR3 here is CASSQQKDPQETQYF. The DNA of the CDR3 is TGTGCCAGCAGTCAACAAAAGGATCCCCAAGAGACCCAGTACTTC.

This chain joins TRBV19 and TRBJ2-2; 9 bases align to TRBD2. This CDR3 contains 15 residues. V gave up 5 bases and J gave up 6 bases; unmatched junction bases: 7. Germline V CDR1 and CDR2: LNHDA, SQIVND (reference sequence). In nucleotides, the CDR3 is TGTGCCAGTAGTTACCTAGCGGGAAAAGCCGGGGAGCTGTTTTTT. Amino acids: CASSYLAGKAGELFF.

This rearrangement joins TRBV29-1 to TRBJ2-5, with D possibly matching TRBD1 (6 bases). Germline values: CDR1 SQVTM, CDR2 ANQGSEA. The CDR3 runs to 13 residues. Trimming removed 4 bases at V and 2 bases at J, with 11 bases between. CDR3 region: CSVGTGPQETQYF. The CDR3 DNA follows: TGCAGCGTTGGTACAGGGCCTCAAGAGACCCAGTACTTC.